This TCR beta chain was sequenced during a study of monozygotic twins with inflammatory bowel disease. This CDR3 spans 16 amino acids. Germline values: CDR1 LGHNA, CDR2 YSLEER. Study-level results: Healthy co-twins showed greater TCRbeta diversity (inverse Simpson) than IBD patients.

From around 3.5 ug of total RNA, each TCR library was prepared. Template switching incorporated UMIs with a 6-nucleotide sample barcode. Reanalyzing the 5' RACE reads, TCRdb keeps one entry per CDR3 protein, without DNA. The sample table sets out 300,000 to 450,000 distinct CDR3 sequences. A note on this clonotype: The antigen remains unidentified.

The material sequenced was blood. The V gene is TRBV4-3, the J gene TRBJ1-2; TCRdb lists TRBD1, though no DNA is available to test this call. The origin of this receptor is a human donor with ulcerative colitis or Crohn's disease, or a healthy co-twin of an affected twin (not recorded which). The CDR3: CASSPYGQSRSYGYTF.